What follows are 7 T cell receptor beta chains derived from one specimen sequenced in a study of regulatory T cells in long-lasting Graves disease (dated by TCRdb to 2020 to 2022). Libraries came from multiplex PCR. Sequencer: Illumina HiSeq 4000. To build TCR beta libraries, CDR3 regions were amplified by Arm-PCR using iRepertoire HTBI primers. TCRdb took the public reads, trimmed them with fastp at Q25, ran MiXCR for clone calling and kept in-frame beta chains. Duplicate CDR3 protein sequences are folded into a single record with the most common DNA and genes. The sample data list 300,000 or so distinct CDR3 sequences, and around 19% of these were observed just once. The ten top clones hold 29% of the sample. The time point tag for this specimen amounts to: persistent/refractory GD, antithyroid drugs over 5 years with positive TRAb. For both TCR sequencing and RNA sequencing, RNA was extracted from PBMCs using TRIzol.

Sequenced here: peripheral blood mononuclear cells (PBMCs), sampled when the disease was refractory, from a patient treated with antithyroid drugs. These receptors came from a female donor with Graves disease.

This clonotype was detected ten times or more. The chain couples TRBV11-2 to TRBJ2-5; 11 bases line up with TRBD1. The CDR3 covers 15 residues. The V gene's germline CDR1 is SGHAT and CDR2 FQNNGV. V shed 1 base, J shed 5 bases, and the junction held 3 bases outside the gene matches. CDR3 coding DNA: TGTGCCAGCAGCTTAGTAGGGACAGGGGGGGAGACCCAGTACTTC. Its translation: CASSLVGTGGETQYF.

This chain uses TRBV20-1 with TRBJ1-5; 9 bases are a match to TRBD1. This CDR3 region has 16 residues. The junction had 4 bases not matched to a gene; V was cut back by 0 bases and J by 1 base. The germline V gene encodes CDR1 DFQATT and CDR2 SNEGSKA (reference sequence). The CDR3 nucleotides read TGCAGTGCTAGAGATAACGACAGGGGGAGCAATCAGCCCCAGCATTTT. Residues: CSARDNDRGSNQPQHF.

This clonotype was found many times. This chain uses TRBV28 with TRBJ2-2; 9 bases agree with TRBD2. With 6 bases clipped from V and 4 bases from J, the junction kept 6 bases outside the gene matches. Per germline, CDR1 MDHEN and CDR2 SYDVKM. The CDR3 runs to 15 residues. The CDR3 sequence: CASSRLADLTGELFF. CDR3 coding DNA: TGTGCCAGCAGCAGACTAGCGGACCTCACCGGGGAGCTGTTTTTT.

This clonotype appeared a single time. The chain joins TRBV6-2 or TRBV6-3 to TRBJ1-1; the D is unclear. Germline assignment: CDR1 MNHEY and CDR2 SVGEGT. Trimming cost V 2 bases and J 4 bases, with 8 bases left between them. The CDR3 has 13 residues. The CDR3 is CASSYGDLTEAFF. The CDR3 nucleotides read TGTGCCAGCAGTTACGGGGATCTCACTGAAGCTTTCTTT.

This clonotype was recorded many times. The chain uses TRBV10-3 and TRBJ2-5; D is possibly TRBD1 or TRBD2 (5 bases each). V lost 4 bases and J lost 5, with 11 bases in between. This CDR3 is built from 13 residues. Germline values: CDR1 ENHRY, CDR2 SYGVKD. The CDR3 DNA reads TGTGCCATCAGTGCGGGGCGCGAGGAGACCCAGTACTTC. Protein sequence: CAISAGREETQYF.

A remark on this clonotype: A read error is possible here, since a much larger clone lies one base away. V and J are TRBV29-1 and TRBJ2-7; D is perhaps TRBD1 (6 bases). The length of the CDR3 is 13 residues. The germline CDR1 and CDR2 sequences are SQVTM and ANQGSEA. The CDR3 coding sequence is TGCAGCGTGTGGACAGAGTCTTCCTACGAGCAGCACTTC. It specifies CSVWTESSYEQHF.

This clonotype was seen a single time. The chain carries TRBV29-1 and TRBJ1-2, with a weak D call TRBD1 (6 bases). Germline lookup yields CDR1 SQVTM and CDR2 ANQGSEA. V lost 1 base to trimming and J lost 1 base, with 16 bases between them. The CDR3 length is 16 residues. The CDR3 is CSVEGTGSPFNYGYTF. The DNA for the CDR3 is TGCAGCGTTGAAGGAACAGGGAGCCCTTTTAACTATGGCTACACCTTC.